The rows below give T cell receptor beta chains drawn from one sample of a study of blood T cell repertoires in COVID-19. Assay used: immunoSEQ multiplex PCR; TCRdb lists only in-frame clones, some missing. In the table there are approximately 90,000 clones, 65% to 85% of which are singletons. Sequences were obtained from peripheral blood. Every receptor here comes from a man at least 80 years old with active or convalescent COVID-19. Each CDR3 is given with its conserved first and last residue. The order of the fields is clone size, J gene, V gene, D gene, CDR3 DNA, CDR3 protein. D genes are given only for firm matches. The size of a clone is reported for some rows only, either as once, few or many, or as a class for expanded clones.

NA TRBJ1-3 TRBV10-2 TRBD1 TGCGCCAGCACCCCGGGACAGGGATTATCTGGAAACACCATATATTTT CASTPGQGLSGNTIYF
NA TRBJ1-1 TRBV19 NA TGTGCCAGTAGTAGAGCCGGAGGGCCTGGGACTGAAGCTTTCTTT CASSRAGGPGTEAFF
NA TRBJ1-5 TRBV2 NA TGTGCCAGCAGTGTCTTAGGGGGAGGCAATCAGCCCCAGCATTTT CASSVLGGGNQPQHF
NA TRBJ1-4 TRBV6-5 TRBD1 TGTGCCAGCAGACAGACAGGGCTCTTGGAAAAACTGTTTTTT CASRQTGLLEKLFF
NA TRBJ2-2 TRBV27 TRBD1 TGTGCCAGTTCCCCACTCTTTCAGGGGGTCACCGGGGAGCTGTTTTTT CASSPLFQGVTGELFF
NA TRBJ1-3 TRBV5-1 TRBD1 TGCGCCAGCAGCTTGTTCGGGACAGGGACAGGAATAGGTGGAAACACCATATATTTT CASSLFGTGTGIGGNTIYF
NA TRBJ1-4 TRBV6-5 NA TGTGCCAGCAGCGGGGGGGACGTTGGGGAAAAACTGTTTTTT CASSGGDVGEKLFF
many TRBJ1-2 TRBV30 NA TGTGCCTGGAGTGGCGGGTTTAACTATGGCTACACCTTC CAWSGGFNYGYTF
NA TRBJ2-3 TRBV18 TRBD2 TGTGCCAGCTCACCCCTAGCGGGGGAGGTAACAGATACGCAGTATTTT CASSPLAGEVTDTQYF
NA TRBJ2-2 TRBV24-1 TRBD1 TGTGCCTCCAGTGATCCCGGGACAGGAACCTCCGGGGAGCTGTTTTTT CASSDPGTGTSGELFF
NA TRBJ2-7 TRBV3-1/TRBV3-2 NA TGTGCCAGCAGCCAAGCCCGGGACTCACGGGTTCGAGAGCAGTACTTC CASSQARDSRVREQYF
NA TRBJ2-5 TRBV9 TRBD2 TGTGCCAGCAGCGTAGGTCTAGCGGGGGGCCGCGAGACCCAGTACTTC CASSVGLAGGRETQYF
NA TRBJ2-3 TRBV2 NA TGTGCCAGCAGCCCCGCGGGGGCGGGCACAGATACGCAGTATTTT CASSPAGAGTDTQYF
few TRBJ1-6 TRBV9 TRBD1 TGTGCCAGCAGCGCAACAGGGGAAGCTAGGACACCCCTCCACTTT CASSATGEARTPLHF
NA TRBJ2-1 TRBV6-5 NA TGTGCCAGCTCGGGCGGGGGCTCCCCCTACAATGAGCAGTTCTTC CASSGGGSPYNEQFF
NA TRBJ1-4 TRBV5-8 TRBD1 TGTGCCAGCAGCCGGGGACAGGGCCATGAAAAACTGTTTTTT CASSRGQGHEKLFF
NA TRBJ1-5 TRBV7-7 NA TGTGCCAGCAGCCCCGGGGGGGGGTGCTGGGAACAGCCCCAGCATTTT CASSPGGGCWEQPQHF
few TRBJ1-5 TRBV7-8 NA TGTGCCAGCAGCCCCCCGGGGGGCAATCAGCCCCAGCATTTT CASSPPGGNQPQHF
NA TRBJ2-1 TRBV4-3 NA TGCGCCAGCAGCCAAGGTGTGGGGGGGCCTAAGTTCTTC CASSQGVGGPKFF
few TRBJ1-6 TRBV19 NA TGTGCCAGTAGTGCGGGACTAGGTTCACCCCTCCACTTT CASSAGLGSPLHF
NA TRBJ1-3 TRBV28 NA TGTGCCAGCACCAGACGGAGCTCTGGAAACACCATATATTTT CASTRRSSGNTIYF
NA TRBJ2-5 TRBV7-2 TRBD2 TGTGCCAGCAGCCACCCGACTAGCGGGGGAGAGACCCAGTACTTC CASSHPTSGGETQYF
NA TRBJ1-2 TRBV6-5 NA TGTGCCAGCAGCCCCCGGCCCGAACGGGGTGGCTACACCTTC CASSPRPERGGYTF
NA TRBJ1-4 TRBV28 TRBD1 TGTGCCAGCAGGCAACAGGGGGCAGGAGAAAAACTGTTTTTT CASRQQGAGEKLFF
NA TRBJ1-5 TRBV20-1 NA TGCAGTGCTAGTGTGGCCCGGGGCAATCAGCCCCAGCATTTT CSASVARGNQPQHF
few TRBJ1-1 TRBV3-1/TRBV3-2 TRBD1 TGTGCCAGCTTACTGACAGGGGATTCGGACACTGAAGCTTTCTTT CASLLTGDSDTEAFF
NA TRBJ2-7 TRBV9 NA TGTGCCAGCAGCGTATCTGGGTTAACGGGGGAGCAGTACTTC CASSVSGLTGEQYF
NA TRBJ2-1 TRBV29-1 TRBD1 TGCAGCGTTGGAACAGGGGGCCTTCGGGGCTCCTACAATGAGCAGTTCTTC CSVGTGGLRGSYNEQFF
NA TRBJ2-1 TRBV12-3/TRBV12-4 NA TGTGCCAGCAGTTTTGTCGAGCGGCAGTTCTTC CASSFVERQFF
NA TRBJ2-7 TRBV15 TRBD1 TGTGCCACCAGCAGAGATCGGGGGACAGGGGTTGAGCAGTACTTC CATSRDRGTGVEQYF
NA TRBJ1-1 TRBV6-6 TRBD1 TGTGCCAGCAGTCCTGGGACAGACACTGAAGCTTTCTTT CASSPGTDTEAFF
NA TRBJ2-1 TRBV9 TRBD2 TGTGCCAGCAGCGTAGCCCAAGGGACTAGCGGGGGGCTAAGCTACAATGAGCAGTTCTTC CASSVAQGTSGGLSYNEQFF
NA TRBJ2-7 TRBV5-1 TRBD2 TGCGCCAGCAGCCCCAGTCTAGCGGGGGGCAACTACGAGCAGTACTTC CASSPSLAGGNYEQYF
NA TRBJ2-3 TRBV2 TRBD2 TGTGCCAGCAGCCTTTTCTCAGCTAGCGGGGACTTGAAGGGCGTTACGCAGTATTTT CASSLFSASGDLKGVTQYF
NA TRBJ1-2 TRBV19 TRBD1 TGTGCCAGTAGGGGGACAGGGGCATATGGCTACACCTTC CASRGTGAYGYTF
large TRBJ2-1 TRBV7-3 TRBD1 TGTGCCAGCAGCCCTATCGGACAGGGCCACAATGAGCAGTTCTTC CASSPIGQGHNEQFF
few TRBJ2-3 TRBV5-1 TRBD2 TGCGCCAGCAGCGGACTACTGGCGGGGGGTCTCGCAGATACGCAGTATTTT CASSGLLAGGLADTQYF
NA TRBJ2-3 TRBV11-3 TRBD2 TGTGCCAGCAGCCCGGGAGGGGGGGTAACAAGCACAGATACGCAGTATTTT CASSPGGGVTSTDTQYF
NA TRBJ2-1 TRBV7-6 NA TGTGCCAGCAGCCCGACCACGGGGGGCCATGAGCAGTTCTTC CASSPTTGGHEQFF
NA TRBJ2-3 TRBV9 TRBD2 TGTGCCAGCAGCGGGCCCCCCCCGGGACTAGCGGGGGCCACAGATACGCAGTATTTT CASSGPPPGLAGATDTQYF
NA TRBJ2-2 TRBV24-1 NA TGTGCCACCAGTGATAGCCAGGACACCGGGGAGCTGTTTTTT CATSDSQDTGELFF
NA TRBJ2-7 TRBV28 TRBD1 TGTGCCAGCAGTTTATCGGGCAGGGGGAACGAGCAGTACTTC CASSLSGRGNEQYF
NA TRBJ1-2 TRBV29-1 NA TGCAGCGTTGCGGACAGTCGCTGGATAGCTAACTATGGCTACACCTTC CSVADSRWIANYGYTF
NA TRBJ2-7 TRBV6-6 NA TGTGCCAGCAGCCCCCGCGTCTTGGCCTACGAGCAGTACTTC CASSPRVLAYEQYF
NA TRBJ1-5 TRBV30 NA TGTGCCTGGAGTTACCCCTCGGGGCCCCAGCATTTT CAWSYPSGPQHF
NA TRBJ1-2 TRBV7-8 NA TGTGCCAGCAGCTTAATTAGCCCATATGGCTACACCTTC CASSLISPYGYTF
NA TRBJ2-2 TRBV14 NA TGTGCCAGCAGTCAAACTACATTTACCGGGGAGCTGTTTTTT CASSQTTFTGELFF
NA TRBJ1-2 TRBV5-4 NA TGTGCCAGCAGCGCCCCCGTAGGACAAGCTAACTATGGCTACACCTTC CASSAPVGQANYGYTF
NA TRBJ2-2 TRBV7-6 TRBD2 TGTGCCAGCAGCTTAGGCTCGGGGGGATGGGACACCGGGGAGCTGTTTTTT CASSLGSGGWDTGELFF
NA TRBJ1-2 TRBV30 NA TGCCAGGGCAGCCCTAACTATGGCTACACCTTC CQGSPNYGYTF